Listed here are 19 T cell receptor beta chains from one sample, sequenced in a study of cytomegalovirus exposure and HLA in healthy donors (dated by TCRdb to 2016 to 2017). Library preparation employed the immunoSEQ multiplex PCR assay. A mixture of 60 forward primers for TCR Vbeta segments and 13 reverse primers for TCR Jbeta segments was used in the multiplex PCR. Sourced from immuneACCESS, this table was stored by TCRdb with only in-frame sequences that have V and J called. A share of the clones is absent; for the studies checked, an unresolved V gene accounts for under half, and the remainder has no known explanation. Within this sample are about 130,000 clones, with 82% of them counted one time only. The ten largest make up over 1% of the sample. Sequencing was done on a sample of PBMCs. Every receptor here comes from a boy younger than 18 in good health and CMV-seronegative.

The chain has TRBV7-9 and TRBJ2-7, with 7 bases that match TRBD2. V was pared by 2 bases and J by 7 bases, with 11 bases of the junction left unmatched. CDR3 length: 15 amino acids. CDR1 SEHNR and CDR2 FQNEAQ come from the germline V gene (reference sequence). The DNA of the CDR3 is TGTGCCAGCAGCTTACCAAAGCGGGATCGTGGAGAGCAGTACTTC. Protein: CASSLPKRDRGEQYF. Looking up the rest from reference TRBV7-9 and TRBJ2-7 gives the full variable domain: DTGVSQNPRHKITKRGQNVTFRCDPISEHNRLYWYRQTLGQGPEFLTYFQNEAQLEKSRLLSDRFSAERPKGSFSTLEIQRTEQGDSAMYLCASSLPKRDRGEQYFGPGTRLTVT.

This chain joins TRBV5-6 and TRBJ1-1; tentatively, D is TRBD1 (5 bases). The CDR3 has 15 residues. Per the germline V gene, CDR1 is SGHDT and CDR2 is YYEEEE. Trimming left V 3 bases short and J 4 bases short, with 16 bases between. CDR3 nucleotide sequence: TGTGCCAGCAGCTCACTTGGACAAGGCGGCACTGAAGCTTTCTTT. Translation: CASSSLGQGGTEAFF.

The rearrangement joins TRBV30 to TRBJ1-4; a possible D gene is TRBD1 (6 bases). V lost 0 bases and J 5 bases, leaving 13 bases between the germline ends. This CDR3 contains 15 residues. In germline, CDR1 is GTSNPN, CDR2 SVGIG (reference sequence). The CDR3 region is CAWSVPTGTNEKLFF. CDR3 sequence (DNA): TGTGCCTGGAGTGTCCCAACAGGGACGAATGAAAAACTGTTTTTT.

The chain's CDR3 is CASSLDTSWPNEQFF. The DNA for the CDR3 is TGTGCCAGCAGCTTAGATACTAGCTGGCCAAATGAGCAGTTCTTC. V usage is TRBV7-2 and J usage is TRBJ2-1, with TRBD2 as a possible D gene (6 bases). CDR1 SGHTA and CDR2 FQGNSA come from the germline V gene. V was trimmed by 1 base and J by 7 bases, leaving 14 bases between them. The CDR3 consists of 15 residues.

This clone showed up just a few times. V and J are TRBV6-5 and TRBJ1-4, with a tentative D call TRBD1 (6 bases). Trimming took off 1 base at V and 7 bases at J, with 13 bases between the two ends. This CDR3 is built from 15 residues. CDR1 and CDR2 from the germline V gene are MNHEY and SVGAGI. The CDR3 loop is CASSYLDRRGEKLFF. The CDR3 bases are TGTGCCAGCAGTTACTTGGACAGAAGAGGTGAAAAACTGTTTTTT.

The J gene is TRBJ2-7, the V gene TRBV2, with 7 positions matching TRBD1. Germline CDR1 reads SNHLY; CDR2 reads FYNNEI. With 6 bases clipped from V and 2 bases from J, the junction kept 1 base outside the gene matches. The CDR3 is 12 amino acids. CDR3 nucleotide sequence: TGTGCCAGCAGAGGGACAGCCTACGAGCAGTACTTC. The encoded protein is CASRGTAYEQYF.

The chain joins TRBV29-1 to TRBJ2-7; 7 bases map to TRBD1. V shed 6 bases, J shed 6 bases, and the junction held 14 bases outside the gene matches. Germline CDR1 SQVTM, CDR2 ANQGSEA. The CDR3 covers 14 residues. The CDR3, as DNA: TGCAGCGTGATATTACCGGACAGGATCGGCGAGCAGTACTTC. As protein: CSVILPDRIGEQYF.

The gene calls are TRBV2 and TRBJ2-3, with D perhaps TRBD2 (6 bases). The CDR3 totals 15 residues. Trimming stripped 6 bases from V and 0 bases from J, with 13 bases between. CDR1 and CDR2 from the germline V gene are SNHLY and FYNNEI. Here the CDR3 DNA reads TGTGCCAGCAGGGGGCTAGCGACTAGCACAGATACGCAGTATTTT. This encodes CASRGLATSTDTQYF. Supplemented by reference TRBV2 and TRBJ2-3, the full variable domain reads EPEVTQTPSHQVTQMGQEVILRCVPISNHLYFYWYRQILGQKVEFLVSFYNNEISEKSEIFDDQFSVERPDGSNFTLKIRSTKLEDSAMYFCASRGLATSTDTQYFGPGTRLTVL.

The chain carries TRBV7-9 and TRBJ2-1; D may be TRBD1 (6 bases). V was pared by 7 bases and J by 8 bases, with 21 bases between. Germline-derived CDR1 and CDR2 are SEHNR and FQNEAQ (reference sequence). The CDR3 is made up of 15 amino acids. The CDR3 loop is CASIKDRSVIDEQFF. The CDR3 coding sequence is TGTGCCAGCATCAAAGACAGGTCGGTCATCGATGAGCAGTTCTTC.

The chain recombines TRBV13 with TRBJ2-3, with TRBD2 as a possible D gene (6 bases). The germline gives CDR1 PRHDT, CDR2 FYEKMQ (reference sequence). The CDR3 is 16 residues long. With 1 base removed from V and 2 bases from J, the gap between germline ends came to 13 bases. The CDR3 DNA is TGTGCCAGCAGCTTAGTTGGGGCTAGCGTCACAGATACGCAGTATTTT. It yields the protein CASSLVGASVTDTQYF.

This rearrangement joins TRBV9 to TRBJ1-5; TRBD1 aligns across 7 bases. The trim removed 4 bases at V and 0 bases at J, leaving 16 bases unmatched. CDR3 length equals 19 residues. Germline CDR1 and CDR2: SGDLS and YYNGEE. The CDR3 region is CASSPRLGGRGYSNQPQHF. CDR3 nucleotides: TGTGCCAGCAGCCCTAGGCTAGGGGGCAGGGGATATAGCAATCAGCCCCAGCATTTT. The full variable domain, rest sourced from reference TRBV9 and TRBJ1-5, is DSGVTQTPKHLITATGQRVTLRCSPRSGDLSVYWYQQSLDQGLQFLIQYYNGEERAKGNILERFSAQQFPDLHSELNLSSLELGDSALYFCASSPRLGGRGYSNQPQHFGDGTRLSIL.

The gene calls are TRBV7-9 and TRBJ2-7, with 10 positions matching TRBD1. Germline V lookup: CDR1 SEHNR, CDR2 FQNEAQ (reference sequence). The CDR3 covers 15 residues. V lost 1 base and J lost 4; bases outside the gene matches: 4. CDR3 DNA sequence: TGTGCCAGCAGCTTAGGAGACAGGGGGCAATACGAGCAGTACTTC. It translates to CASSLGDRGQYEQYF.

The chain couples TRBV6-5 to TRBJ1-5; a possible D gene is TRBD1 (6 bases). The CDR3 extends over 14 amino acids. CDR1 MNHEY and CDR2 SVGAGI come from the germline V gene. Trimming shortened V by 6 bases and J by 7 bases, and 16 bases separated the two germline ends. CDR3 nucleotide sequence: TGTGCCAGCAGAGCCACAGGGATTCGGCAGCCCCAGCATTTT. This gives the protein CASRATGIRQPQHF.

A few counts support this clone. The chain employs TRBV6-6 and TRBJ2-7; 9 bases map to TRBD1. CDR1 and CDR2 (germline): MNHNY, SVGAGI (reference sequence). The CDR3 consists of 16 residues. The J segment lost 1 base and the V segment lost 4 bases, leaving 8 bases of the junction unmatched. CDR3 in DNA: TGTGCCAGCAGTTCCCACCGGGACAGGGATTCCTACGAGCAGTACTTC. Translated: CASSSHRDRDSYEQYF.

V and J are TRBV6-1 and TRBJ2-7, with 12 bases identical to TRBD2. The CDR3 consists of 16 residues. The ends lost 4 bases at V and 4 bases at J; junction bases unmatched: 8. The germline CDR1 and CDR2 sequences are MNHNS and SASEGT. For the CDR3, the DNA is TGTGCCAGCAGTGGGCAGCTAGCGGGAGGGCGGTACGAGCAGTACTTC. It yields the protein CASSGQLAGGRYEQYF.

The chain carries TRBV23-1 and TRBJ2-7; 7 bases match TRBD2. TRBV23-1 is an ORF; its function is uncertain. CDR3 length: 16 amino acids. In nucleotides, the CDR3 is TGCGCTCCCCACCCCGGCAGGTGGGAGGGCCTAAGCGAGCAGTACTTC. Protein product: CAPHPGRWEGLSEQYF.

The CDR3 sequence: CASRRAGTGNEKLFF. The CDR3 DNA reads TGTGCCAGCAGACGGGCCGGGACAGGAAATGAAAAACTGTTTTTT. The gene calls are TRBV5-8 and TRBJ1-4; the match to TRBD1 covers 8 bases. Germline V gene sequence: CDR1 SGHTS, CDR2 YDEGEE. The length of the CDR3 is 15 residues. Trimming cost V 5 bases and J 5 bases; bases outside gene matches: 8.

This clone was counted a few times. The chain couples TRBV4-2 to TRBJ2-1; TRBD2 agrees at 8 bases. In germline, CDR1 is LGHNA, CDR2 YNFKEQ. The J segment lost 7 bases and the V segment lost 1 base, leaving 6 bases of the junction unmatched. This CDR3 is 15 amino acids long. The CDR3 DNA is TGTGCCAGCAGCCAAGGCCTAGCGGGCATAAATGAGCAGTTCTTC. Amino acid sequence: CASSQGLAGINEQFF.

V gene TRBV28 combines with J gene TRBJ2-2; 9 bases are shared with TRBD2. This CDR3 is built from 15 residues. The V gene end was trimmed by 4 bases and the J gene end by 4 bases; junction bases not matched to a gene: 4. Germline lookup yields CDR1 MDHEN and CDR2 SYDVKM. The CDR3 nucleotides read TGTGCCAGCAGTTCCCCGACTAGCGGCACCGGGGAGCTGTTTTTT. Amino acids: CASSSPTSGTGELFF. Combining the CDR3 with reference TRBV28 and TRBJ2-2 gives the whole variable domain DVKVTQSSRYLVKRTGEKVFLECVQDMDHENMFWYRQDPGLGLRLIYFSYDVKMKEKGDIPEGYSVSREKKERFSLILESASTNQTSMYLCASSSPTSGTGELFFGEGSRLTVL.